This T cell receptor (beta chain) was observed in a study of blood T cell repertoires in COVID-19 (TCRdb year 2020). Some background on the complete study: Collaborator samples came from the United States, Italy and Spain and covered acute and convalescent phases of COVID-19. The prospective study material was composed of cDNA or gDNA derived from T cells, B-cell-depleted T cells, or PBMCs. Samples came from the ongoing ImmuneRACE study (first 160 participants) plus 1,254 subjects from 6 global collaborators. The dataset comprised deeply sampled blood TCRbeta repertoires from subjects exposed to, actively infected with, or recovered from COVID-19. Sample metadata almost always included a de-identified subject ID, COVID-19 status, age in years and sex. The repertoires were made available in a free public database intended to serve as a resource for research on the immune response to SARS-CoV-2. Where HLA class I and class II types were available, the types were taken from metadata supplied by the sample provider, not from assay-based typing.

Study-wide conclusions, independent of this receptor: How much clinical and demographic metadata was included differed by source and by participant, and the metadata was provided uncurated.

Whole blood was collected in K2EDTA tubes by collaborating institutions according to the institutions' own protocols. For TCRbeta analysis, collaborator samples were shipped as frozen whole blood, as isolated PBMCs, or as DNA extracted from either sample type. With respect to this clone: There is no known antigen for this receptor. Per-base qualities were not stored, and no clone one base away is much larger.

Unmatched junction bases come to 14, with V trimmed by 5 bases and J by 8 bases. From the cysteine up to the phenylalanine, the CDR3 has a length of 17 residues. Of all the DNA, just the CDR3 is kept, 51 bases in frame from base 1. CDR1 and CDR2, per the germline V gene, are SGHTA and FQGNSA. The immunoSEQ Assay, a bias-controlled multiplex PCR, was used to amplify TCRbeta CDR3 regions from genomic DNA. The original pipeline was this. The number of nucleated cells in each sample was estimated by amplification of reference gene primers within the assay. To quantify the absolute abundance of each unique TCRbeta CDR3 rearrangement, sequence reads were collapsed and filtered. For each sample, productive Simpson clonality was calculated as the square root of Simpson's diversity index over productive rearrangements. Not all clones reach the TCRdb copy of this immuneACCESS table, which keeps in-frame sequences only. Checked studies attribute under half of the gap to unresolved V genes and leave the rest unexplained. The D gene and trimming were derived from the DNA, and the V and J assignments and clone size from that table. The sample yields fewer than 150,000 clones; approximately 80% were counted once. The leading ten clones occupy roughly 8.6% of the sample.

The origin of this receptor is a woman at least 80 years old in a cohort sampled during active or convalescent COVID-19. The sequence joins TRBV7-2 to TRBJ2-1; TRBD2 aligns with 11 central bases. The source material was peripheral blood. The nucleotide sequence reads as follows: TGTGCCAGCAGCCCAGACGCTAGCGGGGGGAGGCTCGATGAGCAGTTCTTC. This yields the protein CASSPDASGGRLDEQFF.